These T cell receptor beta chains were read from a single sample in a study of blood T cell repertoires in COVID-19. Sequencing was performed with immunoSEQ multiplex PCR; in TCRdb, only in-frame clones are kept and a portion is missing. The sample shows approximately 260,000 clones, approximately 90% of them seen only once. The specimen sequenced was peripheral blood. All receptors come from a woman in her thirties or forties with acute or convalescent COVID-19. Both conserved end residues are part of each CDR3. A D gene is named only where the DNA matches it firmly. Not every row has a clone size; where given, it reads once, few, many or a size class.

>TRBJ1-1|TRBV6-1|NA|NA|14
TGTGCCAGCAGTGAAGCGGTGGGGGCAGCTGAAGCTTTCTTT
CASSEAVGAAEAFF
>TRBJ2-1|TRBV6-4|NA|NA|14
TGTGCCAGCAGTGAGGAAGTGGCCGGGGGTGAGCAGTTCTTC
CASSEEVAGGEQFF
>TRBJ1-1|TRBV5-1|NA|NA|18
TGCGCCAGCAGCTTCGCCCAGTCCAGACGAGGGGGTAGGACTGAAGCTTTCTTT
CASSFAQSRRGGRTEAFF
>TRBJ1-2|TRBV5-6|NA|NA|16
TGTGCCAGCAGCGAAAGGCGAACAGGGAGTGACTATGGCTACACCTTC
CASSERRTGSDYGYTF
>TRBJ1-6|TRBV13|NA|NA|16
TGTGCCAGCAGCTTACTCTCTCAGGGTACCAATTCACCCCTCCACTTT
CASSLLSQGTNSPLHF
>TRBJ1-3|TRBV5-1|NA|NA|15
TGCGCCAGCAGCGAAAGGACAGACTCTGGAAACACCATATATTTT
CASSERTDSGNTIYF
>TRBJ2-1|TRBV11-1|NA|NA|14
TGTGCCAGCAGCTTAAATCAGGGCCTAGGAGAGCAGTTCTTC
CASSLNQGLGEQFF
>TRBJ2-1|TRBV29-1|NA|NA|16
TGCAGCGTTGAAATACTAAGGCAGGGGACGAACAATGAGCAGTTCTTC
CSVEILRQGTNNEQFF
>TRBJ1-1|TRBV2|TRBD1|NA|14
TGTGCCAGCAACCCACAGGGGTCCAACACTGAAGCTTTCTTT
CASNPQGSNTEAFF
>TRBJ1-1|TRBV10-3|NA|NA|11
TGTGCCATCAGTGAGTCCAGGGAAGCTTTCTTT
CAISESREAFF
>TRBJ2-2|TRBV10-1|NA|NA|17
TGCGCCAGCAGTGACCTCTGGACAGGAGGGAGCACCGGGGAGCTGTTTTTT
CASSDLWTGGSTGELFF
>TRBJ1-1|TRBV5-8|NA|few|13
TGTGCCAGCAGCTTGGACCGGGACATTGAAGCTTTCTTT
CASSLDRDIEAFF
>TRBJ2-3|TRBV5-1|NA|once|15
TGCGCCAGCAGCCCCGGTGAACAGTGGACAGATACGCAGTATTTT
CASSPGEQWTDTQYF
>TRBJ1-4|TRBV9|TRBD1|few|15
TGTGCCAGCAGCGTAGGGGACAGGGGGGATGAAAAACTGTTTTTT
CASSVGDRGDEKLFF
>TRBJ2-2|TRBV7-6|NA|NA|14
TGTGCCAGCAGCGAGGACTATAACACCGGGGAGCTGTTTTTT
CASSEDYNTGELFF
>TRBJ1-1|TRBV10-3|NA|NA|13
TGTGCCATCAACCGGAGGGCTGACACTGAAGCTTTCTTT
CAINRRADTEAFF
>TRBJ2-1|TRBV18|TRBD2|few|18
TGTGCCAGCTCGCTCCCTCTCGGACTAGCGGGGGGGAAGGATGAGCAGTTCTTC
CASSLPLGLAGGKDEQFF
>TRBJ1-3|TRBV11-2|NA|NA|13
TGTGCCAGCAGCTTAGACAGGGGAAACACCATATATTTT
CASSLDRGNTIYF
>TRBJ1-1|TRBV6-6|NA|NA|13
TGTGCCAGCAGTTTGGAAAGCAGGGCTGAAGCTTTCTTT
CASSLESRAEAFF
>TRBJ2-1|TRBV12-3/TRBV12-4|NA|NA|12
TGTGCCAGCAGTTTCGCCGTATACTTCACTTTCTTC
CASSFAVYFTFF
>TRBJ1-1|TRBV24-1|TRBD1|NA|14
TGTGCCACCAGTGATGGTGGACAGGGCTTTGAAGCTTTCTTT
CATSDGGQGFEAFF
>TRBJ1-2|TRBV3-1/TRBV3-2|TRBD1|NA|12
TGTGCCAGCAACCAGGGGGGATATGGCTACACCTTC
CASNQGGYGYTF
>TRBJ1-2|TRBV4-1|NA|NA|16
TGCGCCAGCAGCCAAGATCAAGACCCAGGGTTCTATGGCTACACCTTC
CASSQDQDPGFYGYTF
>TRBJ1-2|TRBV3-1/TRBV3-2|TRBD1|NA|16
TGTGCCAGCAGCCCAACCGGGACAGTGTATAACTATGGCTACACCTTC
CASSPTGTVYNYGYTF
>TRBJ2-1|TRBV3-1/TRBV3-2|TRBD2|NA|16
TGTGCCAGCAGCAAGCCGGGACTAGCGACCTACAATGAGCAGTTCTTC
CASSKPGLATYNEQFF
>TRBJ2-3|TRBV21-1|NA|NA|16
TGTGCCAGCATCCCGAAAAGACAGGGCCCCACAGATACGCAGTATTTT
CASIPKRQGPTDTQYF
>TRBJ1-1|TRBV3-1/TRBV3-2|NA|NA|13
TGTGCCAGCAGCCACAGAGACAGCTCTGAAGCTTTCTTT
CASSHRDSSEAFF
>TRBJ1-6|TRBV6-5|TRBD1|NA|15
TGTGCCATTTATAGGACAGGGCAGTCTAATTCACCCCTCCACTTT
CAIYRTGQSNSPLHF
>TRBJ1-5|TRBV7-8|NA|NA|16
TGTGCCAGCAGCTTAGGATGGTACAGTCGCAATCAGCCCCAGCATTTT
CASSLGWYSRNQPQHF
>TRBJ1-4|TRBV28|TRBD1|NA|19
TGTGCCAGCAGTTCGTTCCTCCGGGACAGAAAAGCAACTAATGAAAAACTGTTTTTT
CASSSFLRDRKATNEKLFF
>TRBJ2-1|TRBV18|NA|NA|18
TGTGCCAGCTCACCATCACCCCCGGTTACTAGCTCCTACAATGAGCAGTTCTTC
CASSPSPPVTSSYNEQFF
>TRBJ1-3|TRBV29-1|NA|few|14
TGCAGCGTGAATGCCGGGACAACTGGAAACACCATATATTTT
CSVNAGTTGNTIYF
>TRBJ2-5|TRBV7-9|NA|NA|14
TGTGCCAGCAGCGTGGGTTTCAGGCAAGAGACCCAGTACTTC
CASSVGFRQETQYF
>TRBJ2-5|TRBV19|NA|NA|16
TGTGCCAGTAGTATTCAGGGGGGCCCGAGAAAAGAGACCCAGTACTTC
CASSIQGGPRKETQYF
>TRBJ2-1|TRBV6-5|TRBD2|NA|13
TGTGCCAGCAGGCGCGGGGGGGCCACTGAGCAGTTCTTC
CASRRGGATEQFF
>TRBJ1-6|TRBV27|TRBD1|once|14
TGTGCCAGCCGCATACCGACAGGGGATTCACCCCTCCACTTT
CASRIPTGDSPLHF
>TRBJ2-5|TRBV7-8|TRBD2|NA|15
TGTGCCAGCAGCCCTAGCGGGGGCTTGAGGGAGACCCAGTACTTC
CASSPSGGLRETQYF
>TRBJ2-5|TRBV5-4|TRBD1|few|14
TGTGCCAGCAGCTGGGACAGGGTCCAAGAGACCCAGTACTTC
CASSWDRVQETQYF